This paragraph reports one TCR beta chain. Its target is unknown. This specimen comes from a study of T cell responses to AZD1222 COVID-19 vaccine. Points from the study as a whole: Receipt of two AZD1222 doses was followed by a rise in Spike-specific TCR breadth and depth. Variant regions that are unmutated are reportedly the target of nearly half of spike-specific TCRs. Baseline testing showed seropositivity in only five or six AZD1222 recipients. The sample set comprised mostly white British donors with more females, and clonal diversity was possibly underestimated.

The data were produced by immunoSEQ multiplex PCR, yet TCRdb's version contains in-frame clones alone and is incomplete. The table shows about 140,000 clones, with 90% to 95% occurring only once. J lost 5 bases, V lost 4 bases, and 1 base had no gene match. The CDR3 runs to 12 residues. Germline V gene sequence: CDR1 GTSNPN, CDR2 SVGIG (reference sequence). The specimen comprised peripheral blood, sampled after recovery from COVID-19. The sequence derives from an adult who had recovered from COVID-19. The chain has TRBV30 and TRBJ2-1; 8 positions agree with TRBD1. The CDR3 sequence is CAWTGGHNEQFF. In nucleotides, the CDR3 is TGTGCCTGGACAGGGGGCCACAATGAGCAGTTCTTC.